This T cell receptor beta chain was retrieved from a study of CD8 T cells in Susac syndrome. The overall study: Intravenous immunoglobulin alone or corticosteroids were being given to patients with Susac syndrome at blood draw, unless they were therapy-naive.

Random hexamers were used to reverse transcribe the RNA input (about 0.5 to 1 ug). MiXCR, run by TCRdb on the immunoSEQ multiplex PCR reads, gives a single entry per CDR3 protein. The table lists about 150,000 distinct CDR3 sequences, 90% to 96% of them singletons, with around 0.12% in the top ten. V gave up 7 bases and J gave up 6 bases, with 13 bases separating them. From germline, CDR1 is SNHLY and CDR2 FYNNEI. The CDR3 sequence is 13 residues long. Sequencing was performed on CD4+ T cells from PBMCs. This TCR derives from a human donor with Susac syndrome. The chain links TRBV2 to TRBJ1-5, with D maybe TRBD1 (5 bases). The CDR3 is CASKQASGQPQHF. The DNA of the CDR3 is TGTGCCAGCAAACAGGCCAGCGGTCAGCCCCAGCATTTT.